The entry below gives a single T cell receptor beta chain sequence along with its context. This clone's antigen is unknown. Qualities for individual bases were not recorded, and no much larger clone is one base off. The entry originates in a study of graft-versus-host responses after intestinal transplantation (dated by TCRdb to the early 2020s). Regarding the research as a whole: The transplants that recipients received were multivisceral, liver-intestinal, or isolated intestinal. Anti-thymocyte globulin induction was given to all recipients, followed by maintenance tacrolimus and steroids for roughly 3 years. Graft-versus-host and host-versus-graft alloreactive T cell clones were tracked in the graft, circulation and bone marrow after intestinal transplantation using bulk TCR-beta CDR3 sequencing. Alloreactive clones were identified by sequencing pre-transplant mixed lymphocyte reaction products and comparing them with unstimulated pre-transplant donor and recipient T cells. Rather than going through the commercial service, samples from a few later patients were sequenced in-house on an Illumina MiSeq and processed with MiXCR. Of the approximately 25 intestinal transplant recipients enrolled in the cohort, one of whom was a retransplant, a few patients without pretransplant specimens were excluded. Donor T cell macrochimerism was defined as a peak of at least 4% donor T cells among recipient peripheral blood mononuclear cells. General findings and caveats noted by the study authors: GvH clones turned up in recipient bone marrow, with some appearing earlier in ileal mucosa or blood, a pattern consistent with an intestinal mucosal origin. Patients with donor T cell macrochimerism had high GvH to HvG T cell clonal ratios in their allografts. Peak levels of circulating GvH clones were associated with declines in HvG clones early after transplant. The relatively low number and heterogeneity of intestinal transplant patients limited the conclusions.

Blood samples were collected up to 4 times in the first month after transplant and then at least monthly when available. The protocol used for the library was the immunoSEQ multiplex PCR assay. High-throughput TCR-beta CDR3 sequencing of genomic DNA from most patients was performed by Adaptive Biotechnologies. The paper's processing steps were these. TCR sequencing data for approximately 19 patients were retrieved from Adaptive's ImmunoSEQ software; a few other patients were processed with MiXCR and VDJtools. CDR3 nucleotide sequences shared between donor and recipient were removed because their origin could not be assigned. To count as alloreactive, a clone needed at least 2-fold expansion over unstimulated cells and a minimum CFSE-low frequency of 0.002% (template counts) or 0.001% (read counts). Mappable clones were those detected in sequenced pre-transplant spleen, lymph node, or MLR CFSE-low populations of the donor or recipient. The cumulative frequency of alloreactive clones was calculated as a percentage of all sequences, weighted by copy number. Imported from immuneACCESS, the table was reduced by TCRdb to in-frame sequences with V and J called. These copies leave out some clones; in studies compared against another copy, an unresolved V gene accounts for under half, and the cause of the remainder is not known. V and J calls and clone size are copied from that table; D and trimming were computed from the DNA. This sample holds approximately 32,000 clones; around 96% were observed only once. The biggest ten clones account for less than 0.85% of the sample.

The CDR3 has 14 amino acids, counting the end cysteine and phenylalanine. The only DNA kept is the CDR3, 42 bases in frame from the first base. Germline trimming amounts to 6 bases on V and 1 base on J, with 4 as the count of junction bases outside the gene matches. CDR1 is given as SNHLY and CDR2 as FYNNEI, both from the germline V gene. The rearrangement joined TRBV2 to TRBJ2-3; TRBD2 agrees with 7 junctional bases. This TCR was recovered from a human patient who received an intestinal transplant, so some T cells may come from the graft donor. The source material was PBMCs, sampled 16 days after intestinal transplant. The CDR3 protein sequence reads: CASRASGGTDTQYF. Here is the DNA: TGTGCCAGCAGGGCTAGCGGAGGCACAGATACGCAGTATTTT. The variable domain in full, with residues beyond the CDR3 obtained from the reference TRBV2 and TRBJ2-3 genes, is EPEVTQTPSHQVTQMGQEVILRCVPISNHLYFYWYRQILGQKVEFLVSFYNNEISEKSEIFDDQFSVERPDGSNFTLKIRSTKLEDSAMYFCASRASGGTDTQYFGPGTRLTVL.